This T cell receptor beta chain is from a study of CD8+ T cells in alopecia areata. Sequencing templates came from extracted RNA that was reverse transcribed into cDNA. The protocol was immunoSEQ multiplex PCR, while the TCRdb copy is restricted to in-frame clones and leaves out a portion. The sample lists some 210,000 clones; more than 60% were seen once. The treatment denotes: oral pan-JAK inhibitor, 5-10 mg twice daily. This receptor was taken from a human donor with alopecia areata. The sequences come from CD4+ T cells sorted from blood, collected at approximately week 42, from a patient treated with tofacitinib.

The CDR3 coding sequence is TGCAGCGTTCTCCGGGACTCCTACTCCTACGAGCAGTACTTC. Translation gives CSVLRDSYSYEQYF. This sequence joins TRBV29-1 and TRBJ2-7; weak D call: TRBD2 (6 bases). In germline, CDR1 is SQVTM, CDR2 ANQGSEA. With 5 bases removed from V and 0 bases from J, the gap between germline ends came to 14 bases. The CDR3 length is 14 residues.